This is a list of T cell receptor beta chains from one sample in a study of T cells after yellow fever vaccination. TCRdb fed the 5' RACE reads into MiXCR, producing one record per CDR3 protein. This sample has fewer than 400,000 distinct CDR3 sequences, with around 10% found just once. The sequencing here drew on CD4+ T cells sorted from PBMCs, taken 45 days after the yellow fever booster vaccination. These receptors were taken from a man aged 18 to 35 who received the YFV17D yellow fever vaccine. CDR3s include the opening cysteine and the closing phenylalanine or tryptophan. A D gene is named only where the DNA matches it firmly. Size tells how often a clone was seen (once, few, many) or the class of an expanded clone, and some rows leave it out.

j_gene	abundance	v_gene	d_gene	CDR3aa	CDR3nt
TRBJ1-2	few	TRBV12-3/TRBV12-4	TRBD1	CASSDPGTGYYGYTF	TGTGCCAGCAGTGACCCCGGGACAGGGTACTATGGCTACACCTTC
TRBJ1-5	few	TRBV25-1	.	CASSESGVKKPQHF	TGTGCCAGCAGCGAGTCAGGGGTCAAGAAGCCCCAGCATTTT
TRBJ2-1	.	TRBV7-6	TRBD1	CASSSPRGQGNEQFF	TGTGCCAGCAGCTCACCTCGGGGACAGGGAAATGAGCAGTTCTTC
TRBJ2-2	.	TRBV20-1	TRBD2	CSARAGAGDYTGELFF	TGCAGTGCTAGGGCCGGAGCGGGGGATTACACCGGGGAGCTGTTTTTT
TRBJ2-3	many	TRBV7-9	TRBD1	CAGLADRGTDTQYF	TGTGCCGGCCTCGCGGACAGGGGCACAGATACGCAGTATTTT
TRBJ2-1	.	TRBV21-1	.	CASRGGEFF	TGTGCCAGCCGGGGGGGAGAGTTCTTC
TRBJ2-5	many	TRBV20-1	.	CSARDRVQETQYF	TGCAGTGCTAGAGACAGGGTCCAAGAGACCCAGTACTTC
TRBJ1-3	.	TRBV27	.	CASSPLGGTGNTIYF	TGTGCCAGCAGTCCCTTAGGGGGAACTGGAAACACCATATATTTT
TRBJ1-1	.	TRBV5-1	TRBD1	CASTPGQGAMAFF	TGCGCCAGCACCCCGGGACAGGGGGCGATGGCTTTCTTT
TRBJ2-7	.	TRBV5-1	TRBD1	CASSRTGALTPYEQYF	TGCGCCAGCAGCAGAACAGGGGCCCTCACCCCCTACGAGCAGTACTTC
TRBJ2-5	few	TRBV5-5	TRBD2	CASSLVFGRGGQETQYF	TGTGCCAGCAGCTTGGTGTTTGGGCGGGGGGGACAAGAGACCCAGTACTTC
TRBJ2-1	few	TRBV7-2	TRBD2	CASSLRGSSGGLVYNEQFF	TGTGCCAGCAGCTTAAGGGGTTCTAGCGGGGGCTTAGTTTACAATGAGCAGTTCTTC
TRBJ2-5	.	TRBV6-2/TRBV6-3	.	CASSGLGLVQETQYF	TGTGCCAGCAGTGGGCTGGGACTTGTGCAAGAGACCCAGTACTTC
TRBJ1-1	.	TRBV3-1	TRBD1	CASSQGDRRNTEAFF	TGTGCCAGCAGCCAGGGGGACAGACGAAACACTGAAGCTTTCTTT
TRBJ1-2	few	TRBV5-6	.	CASSFVYGYTF	TGTGCCAGCAGCTTTGTCTATGGCTACACCTTC
TRBJ2-1	many	TRBV7-2	TRBD1	CASSPRTGLNEQFF	TGTGCCAGCAGCCCGCGGACAGGGCTGAATGAGCAGTTCTTC
TRBJ1-1	.	TRBV5-1	.	CASSPDNGMNTEAFF	TGCGCCAGCAGCCCCGACAACGGGATGAACACTGAAGCTTTCTTT
TRBJ1-6	few	TRBV6-5	TRBD1	CASSYTGQGDGSPLHF	TGTGCCAGCAGTTACACCGGACAGGGCGATGGTTCACCCCTCCACTTT
TRBJ2-4	few	TRBV5-6	.	CASSPNPGPGEYF	TGTGCCAGCAGCCCGAACCCGGGACCGGGGGAGTACTTC
TRBJ1-1	few	TRBV5-1	.	CASQGSLMNTEAFF	TGCGCCAGCCAGGGCAGCCTCATGAACACTGAAGCTTTCTTT
TRBJ2-1	few	TRBV5-6	.	CASSLVSGNEQFF	TGTGCCAGCAGCTTGGTTTCGGGCAATGAGCAGTTCTTC
TRBJ2-7	.	TRBV7-6	.	CASSSRVRSYEQYF	TGTGCCAGCAGCAGCAGGGTCCGCTCCTACGAGCAGTACTTC
TRBJ2-4	.	TRBV7-9	TRBD2	CASSLAISGGDIQYF	TGTGCCAGCAGCTTAGCTATCTCGGGAGGGGACATTCAGTACTTC
TRBJ1-2	.	TRBV18	TRBD1	CASSPQGAEGYTF	TGTGCCAGCTCACCACAGGGGGCGGAAGGCTACACCTTC
TRBJ2-3	few	TRBV3-1	.	CASSRLGEIADTQYF	TGTGCCAGCAGCCGCTTGGGGGAGATCGCAGATACGCAGTATTTT
TRBJ1-1	.	TRBV7-2	TRBD1	CASRVGTEVKAFF	TGTGCCAGCAGGGTCGGGACAGAGGTAAAAGCTTTCTTT
TRBJ1-6	.	TRBV5-1	.	CASSSYRNSPLHF	TGCGCCAGCAGCTCTTACAGGAATTCACCCCTCCACTTT
TRBJ1-5	once	TRBV11-1	.	CASSFRTQQPQHF	TGTGCCAGCAGCTTTAGAACCCAACAGCCCCAGCATTTT
TRBJ2-3	few	TRBV7-9	.	CASSPPRGPPDTQYF	TGTGCCAGCAGCCCACCGAGGGGCCCTCCCGATACGCAGTATTTT
TRBJ1-2	.	TRBV6-5	.	CASNYDGANYGYTF	TGTGCCAGCAATTACGACGGAGCTAACTATGGCTACACCTTC
TRBJ2-5	few	TRBV2	TRBD2	CASGEGIAGKETQYF	TGTGCCAGCGGCGAGGGAATAGCGGGTAAAGAGACCCAGTACTTC
TRBJ1-2	many	TRBV6-5	.	CASRPRTTGIHGYTF	TGTGCCAGCAGACCCCGCACCACAGGGATCCATGGCTACACCTTC
TRBJ1-3	few	TRBV7-2	.	CASSSIARVISGNTIYF	TGTGCCAGCAGCTCGATAGCGAGGGTAATCTCTGGAAACACCATATATTTT
TRBJ1-6	few	TRBV20-1	.	CSARGRKGIRLNSPLHF	TGCAGTGCTAGGGGGCGGAAAGGAATTCGGTTGAATTCACCCCTCCACTTT
TRBJ2-5	few	TRBV3-1	.	CASSQELQYQETQYF	TGTGCCAGCAGCCAAGAACTTCAGTACCAAGAGACCCAGTACTTC
TRBJ2-3	.	TRBV2	.	CASSRTAFTDTQYF	TGTGCCAGCAGCAGGACTGCATTCACAGATACGCAGTATTTT
TRBJ1-5	few	TRBV7-9	.	CASSFDGKQPQHF	TGTGCCAGCAGCTTCGACGGGAAACAGCCCCAGCATTTT
TRBJ1-4	few	TRBV5-5	.	CASSLGSLEKLFF	TGTGCCAGCAGCTTGGGAAGTCTTGAAAAACTGTTTTTT
TRBJ1-3	few	TRBV15	.	CATSSRSSGNTIYF	TGTGCCACCAGCAGCCGTTCCTCTGGAAACACCATATATTTT
TRBJ2-5	few	TRBV27	.	CASRWTVKETQYF	TGTGCCAGCAGATGGACAGTAAAAGAGACCCAGTACTTC
TRBJ2-1	few	TRBV4-3	.	CASSQSWQGLYNEQFF	TGCGCCAGCAGCCAATCCTGGCAGGGGCTATACAATGAGCAGTTCTTC
TRBJ1-1	few	TRBV7-9	.	CASSLDGQGAFF	TGTGCCAGCAGCCTGGACGGCCAGGGAGCTTTCTTT
TRBJ1-6	.	TRBV9	TRBD1	CASNEGTASVNSPLHF	TGTGCCAGCAATGAGGGGACAGCCAGCGTTAATTCACCCCTCCACTTT
TRBJ2-2	many	TRBV6-6	.	CASRSNQGSGELFF	TGTGCCAGCAGATCCAATCAGGGATCCGGGGAGCTGTTTTTT
TRBJ1-2	few	TRBV6-2/TRBV6-3	.	CASSRERNYGYTF	TGTGCCAGCAGCCGCGAACGGAACTATGGCTACACCTTC